This TCR beta chain emerged from a study of STAT3 mutations in large granular lymphocyte leukemia. General study results and limits: In some patients, a small highly pathogenic clone possibly went undetected. In T-cell large granular lymphocyte leukemia, about half of patients showed multiple immunodominant subclonotypes.

TCRbeta libraries averaged about 40,773 productive templates per sample. Method: immunoSEQ multiplex PCR; TCRdb's copy keeps in-frame clones and lacks some. This table holds about 42,000 clones, about 81% found once. With respect to this clone: Its antigen remains unknown.

CDR1 is LGHNA, CDR2 YNFKEQ, per germline. With 3 bases removed from V and 8 bases from J, the gap between germline ends came to 22 bases. There are 16 residues in the CDR3. V gene TRBV4-2 combines with J gene TRBJ1-2; D may be TRBD1 (5 bases). Sample: PBMCs. The clonotype was recovered from a human donor with T large granular lymphocyte leukemia. Some clones in this sample may be carry-over from other donors' samples. The CDR3 DNA reads TGTGCCAGCAGCCATCCTAGAATAGGGACCCGAGGCGGCTACACCTTC. Amino acids: CASSHPRIGTRGGYTF.